This TCR beta chain was recovered during a study of identical twins. Study-level results: Out-of-frame alpha sequences shared between twins exhibited an excess of low generation probability. A partial confounding effect on zero-insertion analyses could come from invariant MAIT and iNKT cells.

Healthy Caucasians made up all donors. The V gene's germline CDR1 is LNHDA and CDR2 SQIVND (reference sequence). Deletions cut 6 bases from V and 2 bases from J, with 15 bases between. The CDR3 runs 15 residues. TCRdb fed the 5' RACE reads into MiXCR, producing one record per CDR3 protein. The sample lists roughly 570,000 distinct CDR3 sequences, roughly 9.5% seen once, with roughly 3% in the top ten. This clonotype was seen a few times. Its specificity is not known. The same specimen was also included in a second study, on yellow fever vaccine responses in identical twins. This second study notes: On the reported evidence, twins' vaccine T cell responses seemed partly convergent and partly personalized.

This chain connects TRBV19 to TRBJ2-3; D ambiguous. This receptor was identified in a woman younger than 35 in good health. Source material: PBMCs. DNA of the CDR3: TGTGCCAGTAGCCCCTCGGGCCGGTTCACAGATACGCAGTATTTT. This encodes CASSPSGRFTDTQYF.